This entry lists 27 T cell receptor beta chains sequenced from one sample in a study of OX40 agonist ivuxolimab in advanced cancers. Generated by immunoSEQ multiplex PCR, the TCRdb table keeps only in-frame clones and is missing some. Here the sample spans tens of thousands of clones, 85% to 90% being singletons. The sample was CD4+ or CD8+ T cells sorted from blood, taken in a trial of the OX40 agonist ivuxolimab. The receptors shown here come from an adult with an advanced solid tumor such as melanoma, head and neck, liver or kidney cancer.

This clone was found a few times. This chain links TRBV10-1 with TRBJ2-2; the D gene is possibly TRBD1 (5 bases). This CDR3 is built from 15 residues. Germline-derived CDR1 and CDR2 are WNHNN and SYGVQD (reference sequence). V lost 3 bases to trimming and J lost 5 bases, with 13 bases between them. The CDR3 reads CASSDSGKVTGELFF. The CDR3 DNA sequence: TGCGCCAGCAGTGACTCAGGGAAGGTGACCGGGGAGCTGTTTTTT.

The chain recombines TRBV5-1 with TRBJ2-3, with 8 bases identical to TRBD2. Unmatched junction bases numbered 4, after V lost 1 base and J lost 6 bases. The length of the CDR3 is 14 residues. The germline gives CDR1 SGHRS, CDR2 YFSETQ. CDR3 nucleotide sequence: TGCGCCAGCAGCTTGTCAGCGGGAGATGATACGCAGTATTTT. The encoded protein is CASSLSAGDDTQYF.

The rearrangement uses TRBV5-1 and TRBJ2-2; 10 nucleotides match TRBD1. The CDR3 contains 15 residues. Germline trimming cut 2 bases from V and 7 bases from J; bases unmatched to any gene: 5. The germline V gene has CDR1 SGHRS and CDR2 YFSETQ. The CDR3 here is CASSFRDRGSGELFF. In nucleotides, the CDR3 is TGCGCCAGCAGCTTCCGGGACAGGGGAAGCGGGGAGCTGTTTTTT.

Here the CDR3 reads CASSSNRGVGGELFF. CDR3 nucleotide sequence: TGTGCCAGCAGTTCAAACCGGGGTGTGGGCGGGGAGCTGTTTTTT. The chain couples TRBV6-5 to TRBJ2-2; D may be TRBD2 (5 bases). The germline gives CDR1 MNHEY, CDR2 SVGAGI. The ends were cut back, 4 bases at V and 7 bases at J, with 16 bases in the middle. The CDR3 runs 15 residues.

The gene calls are TRBV5-1 and TRBJ2-5, with TRBD1 as a possible D gene (6 bases). Trimming removed 0 bases at V and 4 bases at J, with 13 bases between. The CDR3 totals 15 residues. Germline V gene lookup returns CDR1 SGHRS and CDR2 YFSETQ. The CDR3 nucleotides read TGCGCCAGCAGCTTGGCCGAACAGGGTGGAGAGACCCAGTACTTC. It yields the protein CASSLAEQGGETQYF.

The chain employs TRBV4-1 and TRBJ2-6, with D unresolved. The CDR3 contains 15 residues. Germline values: CDR1 MGHRA, CDR2 YSYEKL. V was trimmed by 4 bases and J by 2 bases, leaving 9 bases between them. This chain's CDR3 is CASSPPSPGANVLTF. Here the CDR3 DNA reads TGCGCCAGCAGCCCTCCAAGCCCTGGGGCCAACGTCCTGACTTTC.

This CDR3 is CASSPGPYSQETQYF. In DNA, the CDR3 is TGTGCCAGCAGTCCGGGACCGTACAGCCAAGAGACCCAGTACTTC. The chain has TRBV2 and TRBJ2-5, with D perhaps TRBD1 or TRBD2 (5 bases each). CDR3 length: 15 amino acids. Trimming pared 5 bases from V and 1 base from J, leaving 14 bases between. CDR1 is SNHLY and CDR2 is FYNNEI in the germline V gene. The full variable domain, rest sourced from reference TRBV2 and TRBJ2-5, is EPEVTQTPSHQVTQMGQEVILRCVPISNHLYFYWYRQILGQKVEFLVSFYNNEISEKSEIFDDQFSVERPDGSNFTLKIRSTKLEDSAMYFCASSPGPYSQETQYFGPGTRLLVL.

The chain is built from TRBV5-1 and TRBJ2-7; D remains unclear. Germline CDR1 and CDR2: SGHRS and YFSETQ. V dropped 4 bases and J dropped 0 bases, with 8 bases sitting between them. There are 13 residues in the CDR3. In DNA form, the CDR3 reads TGCGCCAGCAGCGAGGCGAGCTCCTACGAGCAGTACTTC. Amino acids: CASSEASSYEQYF. The variable domain in full, with the rest retrieved from reference TRBV5-1 and TRBJ2-7, is KAGVTQTPRYLIKTRGQQVTLSCSPISGHRSVSWYQQTPGQGLQFLFEYFSETQRNKGNFPGRFSGRQFSNSRSEMNVSTLELGDSALYLCASSEASSYEQYFGPGTRLTVT.

This sequence joins TRBV7-8 and TRBJ1-1; weak D call: TRBD1 (6 bases). The CDR3 totals 14 residues. Germline V CDR1 and CDR2: SGHVS, FQNEAQ. V was shortened by 4 bases and J by 7 bases, with 16 bases between the two germline ends. CDR3 DNA: TGTGCCAGCAGCTCAACCCGGGACACTAATGAAGCTTTCTTT. Translating gives CASSSTRDTNEAFF.

The V and J genes are TRBV6-1 and TRBJ1-4, with D unresolved. Germline CDR1 and CDR2: MNHNS and SASEGT. This CDR3 is built from 14 residues. The V and J ends lost 1 base and 10 bases respectively, with 13 bases between them. CDR3 DNA: TGTGCCAGCAGTGAAGGCCATAGTCTCAGAAAACTGTTTTTT. As protein: CASSEGHSLRKLFF.

This CDR3 is CASDRGNTGELFF. In DNA form, the CDR3 reads TGCGCCAGCGACAGGGGTAACACCGGGGAGCTGTTTTTT. The chain links TRBV5-1 to TRBJ2-2; 8 bases are a match to TRBD1. CDR3 size: 13 residues. V was clipped by 7 bases and J by 2 bases; unmatched bases: 1. CDR1 is SGHRS, CDR2 YFSETQ, per germline.

CDR3 residues: CASSPRDRTIYGYTF. CDR3 coding DNA: TGTGCCAGCAGTCCCAGGGACAGGACAATCTATGGCTACACCTTC. This chain uses TRBV28 with TRBJ1-2; TRBD1 aligns across 8 bases. The CDR3 has 15 amino acids. Germline CDR1 is MDHEN and CDR2 is SYDVKM. V gave up 5 bases and J gave up 4 bases; unmatched junction bases: 9.

This clone has just a few counts. This chain connects TRBV5-8 to TRBJ2-1; weak D call: TRBD2 (6 bases). V was clipped by 7 bases and J by 5 bases, with 16 bases between them. The CDR3 runs to 14 residues. The germline CDR1 and CDR2 sequences are SGHTS and YDEGEE. The CDR3 nucleotides are TGTGCCAGCGGGAAAATAGCGGCCAACAATGAGCAGTTCTTC. Encoded protein: CASGKIAANNEQFF.

The chain links TRBV18 to TRBJ1-5; the match to TRBD1 covers 8 bases. Trimming at V came to 2 bases and at J to 1 base, leaving 10 bases not matched to a gene. The CDR3 extends over 18 amino acids. Looked up from germline, CDR1 is KGHSH and CDR2 is LQKENI. For the CDR3, the DNA is TGTGCCAGCTCACCAAAACCGACAGGGGCGCGAAGCAATCAGCCCCAGCATTTT. Encoded protein: CASSPKPTGARSNQPQHF. Combining the CDR3 with reference TRBV18 and TRBJ1-5 gives the whole variable domain NAGVMQNPRHLVRRRGQEARLRCSPMKGHSHVYWYRQLPEEGLKFMVYLQKENIIDESGMPKERFSAEFPKEGPSILRIQQVVRGDSAAYFCASSPKPTGARSNQPQHFGDGTRLSIL.

This sequence joins TRBV5-1 and TRBJ2-3; 10 bases agree with TRBD1. This CDR3 is 15 amino acids long. Germline V lookup: CDR1 SGHRS, CDR2 YFSETQ. Trimming removed 4 bases from V and 1 base from J; junction bases left unmatched: 3. The CDR3 DNA reads as TGCGCCAGCAGCCGCGGGACAGGGGGCACAGATACGCAGTATTTT. It yields the protein CASSRGTGGTDTQYF.

The rearrangement joins TRBV27 to TRBJ2-5; either TRBD1 or TRBD2 may fit D (6 bases each). Trimming shortened V by 6 bases and J by 5 bases, and 19 bases separated the two germline ends. CDR1 and CDR2 (germline): MNHEY, SMNVEV (reference sequence). CDR3 length equals 15 residues. The CDR3 is CASRGGSGAGETQYF. Here the CDR3 DNA reads TGTGCCAGCAGGGGGGGTTCGGGGGCGGGGGAGACCCAGTACTTC.

The V gene is TRBV19, the J gene TRBJ2-7; D perhaps matches TRBD2 (7 bases). This CDR3 region has 14 residues. Trimming left V 3 bases short and J 4 bases short, with 13 bases between. CDR1 and CDR2 (germline): LNHDA, SQIVND (reference sequence). The CDR3 sequence: CASSIGGGRYEQYF. The CDR3 DNA follows: TGTGCCAGTAGTATCGGCGGGGGCCGATACGAGCAGTACTTC.

The gene calls are TRBV6-5 and TRBJ2-3; 7 nucleotides agree with TRBD1. V trimming: 9 bases; J trimming: 2 bases; junction bases outside the gene matches: 8. This CDR3 contains 14 residues. CDR1 MNHEY and CDR2 SVGAGI come from the germline V gene. In DNA, the CDR3 is TGTGCCAGTTCAGCAGGGGGAAACACAGATACGCAGTATTTT. Encoded protein: CASSAGGNTDTQYF.

The rearrangement joins TRBV14 to TRBJ2-1, with D hard to call. Deletions cut 5 bases from V and 13 bases from J, with 12 bases between. The CDR3 has 11 amino acids. Per the germline V gene, CDR1 is SGHDN and CDR2 is FVKESK. This CDR3 is CASSNDKIQFF. In nucleotides, the CDR3 is TGTGCCAGCAGCAACGACAAGATACAGTTCTTC.

The V and J genes are TRBV5-1 and TRBJ2-7; D not resolved. Trimming removed 0 bases from V and 2 bases from J, with 3 bases in between. The CDR3 length is 12 residues. Looked up from germline, CDR1 is SGHRS and CDR2 is YFSETQ. CDR3 loop: CASSLVPYEQYF. CDR3 in DNA: TGCGCCAGCAGCTTGGTCCCCTACGAGCAGTACTTC.

This chain connects TRBV19 to TRBJ2-4, with D maybe TRBD1 (6 bases). The ends were cut back, 3 bases at V and 8 bases at J, with 11 bases in the middle. Looked up from germline, CDR1 is LNHDA and CDR2 is SQIVND (reference sequence). The CDR3 covers 13 residues. The CDR3 DNA is TGTGCCAGTAGTATCTTGGACAGCCACATTCAGTACTTC. It translates to CASSILDSHIQYF.

The chain uses TRBV5-1 and TRBJ2-2; weak D call: TRBD1 (5 bases). V lost 6 bases to trimming and J lost 3 bases, with 12 bases between them. The length of the CDR3 is 14 residues. Germline V lookup: CDR1 SGHRS, CDR2 YFSETQ. Here the CDR3 reads CASMAGLDTGELFF. CDR3 DNA sequence: TGCGCCAGCATGGCAGGGTTGGACACCGGGGAGCTGTTTTTT.

V usage is TRBV19 and J usage is TRBJ2-7; D might be TRBD2 (6 bases). Trimming took 3 bases from V and 1 from J, leaving 13 bases between them. The CDR3 covers 15 residues. Germline V lookup: CDR1 LNHDA, CDR2 SQIVND (reference sequence). The CDR3 region has the DNA TGTGCCAGTAGTATGGGAGCGGCGGGATCCTACGAGCAGTACTTC. Translating gives CASSMGAAGSYEQYF.

The chain has TRBV6-1 and TRBJ1-6; no reliable D call. The ends were cut back, 8 bases at V and 9 bases at J, with 14 bases in the middle. The length of the CDR3 is 13 residues. Germline V gene lookup returns CDR1 MNHNS and CDR2 SASEGT. The CDR3 DNA reads as TGTGCCAGCCAAGGTCCGTCGGGTTCACCCCTCCACTTT. It yields the protein CASQGPSGSPLHF.

This clone appeared a few times. V gene TRBV7-8 combines with J gene TRBJ2-3, with 7 bases aligning to TRBD1. The CDR3 has 16 amino acids. Losses at the gene ends were 4 bases for V and 1 base for J; bases not matched to a gene: 8. CDR1 is SGHVS and CDR2 is FQNEAQ in the germline V gene. CDR3 region: CASSSLRDSGTDTQYF. The CDR3 DNA reads as TGTGCCAGCAGCTCCCTCCGGGACAGCGGCACAGATACGCAGTATTTT.

The chain carries TRBV11-2 and TRBJ2-5; 8 bases are shared with TRBD2. CDR3 length: 14 amino acids. Germline loops: CDR1 SGHAT, CDR2 FQNNGV. Unmatched junction bases numbered 6, after V lost 5 bases and J lost 4 bases. The CDR3 coding sequence is TGTGCCAGCAGCCCGGGAGGGCCGACAGAGACCCAGTACTTC. Translation gives CASSPGGPTETQYF.

CDR3 nucleotides: TGTGCCAGCAGTTTACAGGGGGCCGGTCGTGAAAAACTGTTTTTT. It specifies CASSLQGAGREKLFF. This chain links TRBV6-5 with TRBJ1-4; 9 bases are shared with TRBD1. Trimming cost V 4 bases and J 7 bases; bases outside gene matches: 7. The germline CDR1 and CDR2 sequences are MNHEY and SVGAGI. The CDR3 runs 15 residues.